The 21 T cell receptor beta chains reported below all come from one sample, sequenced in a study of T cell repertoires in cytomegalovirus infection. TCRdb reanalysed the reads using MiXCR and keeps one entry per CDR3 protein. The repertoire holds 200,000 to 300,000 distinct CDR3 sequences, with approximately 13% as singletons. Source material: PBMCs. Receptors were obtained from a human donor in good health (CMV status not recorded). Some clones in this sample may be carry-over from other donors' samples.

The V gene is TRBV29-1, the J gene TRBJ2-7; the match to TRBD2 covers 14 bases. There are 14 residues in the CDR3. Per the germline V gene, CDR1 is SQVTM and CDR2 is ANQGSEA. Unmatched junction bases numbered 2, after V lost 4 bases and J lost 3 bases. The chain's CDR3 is CSVAGLAGDYEQYF. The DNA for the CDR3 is TGCAGCGTTGCGGGACTAGCGGGAGACTACGAGCAGTACTTC.

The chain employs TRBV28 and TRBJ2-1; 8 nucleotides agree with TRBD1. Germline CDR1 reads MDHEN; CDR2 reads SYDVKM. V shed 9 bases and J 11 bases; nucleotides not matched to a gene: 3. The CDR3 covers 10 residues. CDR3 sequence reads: CASRQGKQFF. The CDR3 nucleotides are TGTGCCAGTAGACAGGGGAAGCAGTTCTTC. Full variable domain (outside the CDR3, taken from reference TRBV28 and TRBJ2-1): DVKVTQSSRYLVKRTGEKVFLECVQDMDHENMFWYRQDPGLGLRLIYFSYDVKMKEKGDIPEGYSVSREKKERFSLILESASTNQTSMYLCASRQGKQFFGPGTRLTVL.

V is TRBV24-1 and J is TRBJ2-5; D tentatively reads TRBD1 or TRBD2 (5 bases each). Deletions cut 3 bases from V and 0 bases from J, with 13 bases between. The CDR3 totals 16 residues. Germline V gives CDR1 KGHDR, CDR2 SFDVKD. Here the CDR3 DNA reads TGTGCCACCAGTGATGGGGGACGTACGTACCAAGAGACCCAGTACTTC. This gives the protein CATSDGGRTYQETQYF.

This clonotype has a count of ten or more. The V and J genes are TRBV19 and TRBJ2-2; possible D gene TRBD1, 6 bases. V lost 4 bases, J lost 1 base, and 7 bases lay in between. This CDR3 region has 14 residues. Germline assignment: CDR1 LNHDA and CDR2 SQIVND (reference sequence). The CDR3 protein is CASSRDKNTGELFF. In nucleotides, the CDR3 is TGTGCCAGTAGTAGGGACAAGAACACCGGGGAGCTGTTTTTT.

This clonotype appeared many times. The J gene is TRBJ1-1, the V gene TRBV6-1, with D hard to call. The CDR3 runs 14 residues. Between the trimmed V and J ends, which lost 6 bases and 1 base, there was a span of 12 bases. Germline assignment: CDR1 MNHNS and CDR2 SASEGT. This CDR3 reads CASSPRRWNTEAFF. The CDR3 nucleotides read TGTGCCAGCAGCCCCAGGAGGTGGAACACTGAAGCTTTCTTT.

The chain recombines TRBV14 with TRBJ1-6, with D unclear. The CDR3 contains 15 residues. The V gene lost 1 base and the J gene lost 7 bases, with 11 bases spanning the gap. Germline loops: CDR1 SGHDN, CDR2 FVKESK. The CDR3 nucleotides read TGTGCCAGCAGCCAAGGAACGGGAAAAAATTCACCCCTCCACTTT. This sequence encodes CASSQGTGKNSPLHF. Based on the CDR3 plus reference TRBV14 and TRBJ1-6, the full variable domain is EAGVTQFPSHSVIEKGQTVTLRCDPISGHDNLYWYRRVMGKEIKFLLHFVKESKQDESGMPNNRFLAERTGGTYSTLKVQPAELEDSGVYFCASSQGTGKNSPLHFGNGTRLTVT.

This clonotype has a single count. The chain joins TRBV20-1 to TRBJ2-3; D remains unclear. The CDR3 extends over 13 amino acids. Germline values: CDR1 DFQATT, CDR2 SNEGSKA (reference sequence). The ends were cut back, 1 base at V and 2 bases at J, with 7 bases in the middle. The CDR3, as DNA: TGCAGTGCTAGAGTGGACCACACAGATACGCAGTATTTT. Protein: CSARVDHTDTQYF.

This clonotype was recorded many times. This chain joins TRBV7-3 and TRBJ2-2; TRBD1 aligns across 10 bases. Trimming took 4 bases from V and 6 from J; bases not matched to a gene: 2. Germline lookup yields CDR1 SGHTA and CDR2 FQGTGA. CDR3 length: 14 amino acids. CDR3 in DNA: TGTGCCAGCAGCTGGGACAGGGGACCCGGGGAGCTGTTTTTT. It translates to CASSWDRGPGELFF. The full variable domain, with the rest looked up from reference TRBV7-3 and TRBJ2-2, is GAGVSQTPSNKVTEKGKYVELRCDPISGHTALYWYRQSLGQGPEFLIYFQGTGAADDSGLPNDRFFAVRPEGSVSTLKIQRTERGDSAVYLCASSWDRGPGELFFGEGSRLTVL.

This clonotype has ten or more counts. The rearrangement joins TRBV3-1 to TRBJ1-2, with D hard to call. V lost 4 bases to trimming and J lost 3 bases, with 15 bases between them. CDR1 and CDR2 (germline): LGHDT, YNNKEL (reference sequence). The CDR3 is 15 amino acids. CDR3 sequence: CASSPAIGRDYGYTF. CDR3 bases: TGTGCCAGCAGCCCCGCTATTGGACGCGACTATGGCTACACCTTC.

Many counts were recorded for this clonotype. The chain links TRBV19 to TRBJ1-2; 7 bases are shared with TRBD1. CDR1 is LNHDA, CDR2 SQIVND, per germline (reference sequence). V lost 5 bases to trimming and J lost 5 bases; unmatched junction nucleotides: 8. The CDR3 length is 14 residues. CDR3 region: CASSATTGKYGYTF. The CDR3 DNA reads TGTGCCAGTAGTGCGACGACAGGGAAATATGGCTACACCTTC. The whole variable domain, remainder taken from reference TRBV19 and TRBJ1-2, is DGGITQSPKYLFRKEGQNVTLSCEQNLNHDAMYWYRQDPGQGLRLIYYSQIVNDFQKGDIAEGYSVSREKKESFPLTVTSAQKNPTAFYLCASSATTGKYGYTFGSGTRLTVV.

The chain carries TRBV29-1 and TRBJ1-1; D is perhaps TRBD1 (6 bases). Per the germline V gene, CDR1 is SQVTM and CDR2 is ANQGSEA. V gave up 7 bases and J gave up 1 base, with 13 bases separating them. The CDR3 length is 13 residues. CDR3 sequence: CSGSGTPNTEAFF. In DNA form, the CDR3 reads TGCAGCGGCTCCGGGACACCGAACACTGAAGCTTTCTTT.

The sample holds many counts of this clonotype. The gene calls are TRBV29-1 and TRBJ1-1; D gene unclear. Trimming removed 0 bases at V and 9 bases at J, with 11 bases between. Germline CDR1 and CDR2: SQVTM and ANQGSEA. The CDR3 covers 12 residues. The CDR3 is CSVEDELLKAFF. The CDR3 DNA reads TGCAGCGTTGAAGATGAACTACTCAAAGCTTTCTTT.

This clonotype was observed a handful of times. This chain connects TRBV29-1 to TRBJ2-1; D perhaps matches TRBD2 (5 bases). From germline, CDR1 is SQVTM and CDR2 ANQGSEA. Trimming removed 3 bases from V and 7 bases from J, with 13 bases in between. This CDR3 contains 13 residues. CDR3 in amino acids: CSVDEGPGNEQFF. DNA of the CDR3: TGCAGCGTTGACGAGGGTCCGGGAAATGAGCAGTTCTTC.

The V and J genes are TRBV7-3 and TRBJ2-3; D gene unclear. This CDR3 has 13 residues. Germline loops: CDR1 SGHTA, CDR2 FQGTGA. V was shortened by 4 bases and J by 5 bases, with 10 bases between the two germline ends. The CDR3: CASSSLGVDTQYF. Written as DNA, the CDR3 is TGTGCCAGCAGCTCCCTTGGAGTAGATACGCAGTATTTT.

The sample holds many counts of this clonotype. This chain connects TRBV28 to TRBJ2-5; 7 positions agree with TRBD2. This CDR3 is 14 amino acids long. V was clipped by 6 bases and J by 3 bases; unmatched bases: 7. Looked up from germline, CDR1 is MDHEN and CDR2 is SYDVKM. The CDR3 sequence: CASSLSGAKETQYF. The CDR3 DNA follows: TGTGCCAGCAGCCTGAGCGGGGCCAAAGAGACCCAGTACTTC.

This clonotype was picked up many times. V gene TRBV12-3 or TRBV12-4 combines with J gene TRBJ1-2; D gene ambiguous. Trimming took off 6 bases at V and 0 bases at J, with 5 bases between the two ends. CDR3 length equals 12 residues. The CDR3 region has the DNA TGTGCCAGCAGAAGCCCTAACTATGGCTACACCTTC. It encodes CASRSPNYGYTF.

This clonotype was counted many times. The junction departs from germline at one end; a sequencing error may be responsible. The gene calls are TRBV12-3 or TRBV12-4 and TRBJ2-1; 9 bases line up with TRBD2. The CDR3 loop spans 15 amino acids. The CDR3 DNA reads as TGTGCCAGCAGTGTAGCGGGAGAGGTTCCGAATGAGCAGTTCTTC. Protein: CASSVAGEVPNEQFF.

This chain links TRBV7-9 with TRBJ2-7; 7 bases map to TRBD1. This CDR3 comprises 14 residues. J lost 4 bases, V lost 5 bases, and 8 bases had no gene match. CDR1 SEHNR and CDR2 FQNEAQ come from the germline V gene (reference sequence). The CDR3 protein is CASSPRDREYEQYF. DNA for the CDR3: TGTGCCAGCAGCCCCCGGGACAGAGAGTACGAGCAGTACTTC. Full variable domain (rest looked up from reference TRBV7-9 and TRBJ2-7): DTGVSQNPRHKITKRGQNVTFRCDPISEHNRLYWYRQTLGQGPEFLTYFQNEAQLEKSRLLSDRFSAERPKGSFSTLEIQRTEQGDSAMYLCASSPRDREYEQYFGPGTRLTVT.

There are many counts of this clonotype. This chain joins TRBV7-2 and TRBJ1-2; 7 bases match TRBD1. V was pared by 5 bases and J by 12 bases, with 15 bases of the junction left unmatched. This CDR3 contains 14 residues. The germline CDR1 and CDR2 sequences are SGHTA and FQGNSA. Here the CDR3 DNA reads TGTGCCAGCAGCCCCCAGGGGGTAATGGTTTTAAACACCTTC. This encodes CASSPQGVMVLNTF.

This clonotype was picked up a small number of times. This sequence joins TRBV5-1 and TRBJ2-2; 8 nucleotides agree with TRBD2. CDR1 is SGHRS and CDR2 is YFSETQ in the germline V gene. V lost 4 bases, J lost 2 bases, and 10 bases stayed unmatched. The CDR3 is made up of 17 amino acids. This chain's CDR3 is CASSLDGAGDNTGELFF. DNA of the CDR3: TGCGCCAGCAGCCTCGATGGAGCGGGAGATAACACCGGGGAGCTGTTTTTT.

CDR3: CASSVGGGLGSYEQYF. The CDR3 region has the DNA TGTGCCAGCAGCGTAGGAGGAGGACTTGGCTCCTACGAGCAGTACTTC. The chain joins TRBV9 to TRBJ2-7; TRBD2 is a possible D gene (5 bases). Trimming left V 0 bases short and J 0 bases short, with 13 bases between. The CDR3 contains 16 residues. Germline V gene lookup returns CDR1 SGDLS and CDR2 YYNGEE.